This TCR beta chain is from a study of neurological immune-mediated disorders. Broader study findings: The greatest degree of TCR clonal expansion was observed in HTLV-1-associated myelopathy, with the lowest in multiple sclerosis, below that of healthy controls.

The time point denotes: longitudinal time-point 2. Unsorted libraries were prepared from 2 million PBMCs held at -80 C. This clonotype was seen at least ten times. Its target is not known. Trimming took 3 bases from V and 5 from J; bases not matched to a gene: 5. The CDR3 extends over 14 amino acids. From germline, CDR1 is KGHSH and CDR2 LQKENI. The cDNA was generated through 5'RACE incorporating 10-nucleotide random UMIs. MiXCR, applied by TCRdb to the 5' RACE reads, yields one record per CDR3 protein. The sample records tens of thousands of distinct CDR3 sequences, around 10% being singletons. This rearrangement joins TRBV18 to TRBJ2-7; 9 bases match TRBD1. The sample comprised PBMCs. This TCR was recovered from a man aged 30 to 45 in good health. CDR3 coding DNA: TGTGCCAGCTCACCGGGACAGGGAGGGAACGAGCAGTACTTC. This encodes CASSPGQGGNEQYF.